This entry features one TCR beta chain sequence. This sample was taken from a study of radiotherapy plus CTLA-4 blockade in lung cancer. Profiling relied on immunoSEQ multiplex PCR, and the TCRdb table lists in-frame clones only, not all of them. The data show more than 30,000 clones, approximately 75% seen once. Germline V CDR1 and CDR2: MNHEY, SVGAGI. This CDR3 spans 16 amino acids. Trimming pared 2 bases from V and 6 bases from J, leaving 17 bases between. Sequencing was performed on peripheral blood, taken from a patient treated with radiotherapy plus ipilimumab. This TCR was recovered from a human donor with non-small cell lung cancer that progressed on radiotherapy plus ipilimumab. The chain joins TRBV6-5 to TRBJ2-1; D might be TRBD1 (6 bases). The CDR3 DNA sequence: TGTGCCAGCAGTTACACGACAGGCCTCGTTCCCAATGAGCAGTTCTTC. Translated: CASSYTTGLVPNEQFF.